These T cell receptor beta chains were read from a single sample in a study of cytomegalovirus exposure and HLA in healthy donors. The repertoire was sequenced with immunoSEQ multiplex PCR; TCRdb's copy has only in-frame clones and lacks some. Of approximately 37,000 clones detected, roughly 81% appear once; the ten largest clones hold 6.3%. Material for sequencing was PBMCs. The receptors were gathered from a young man in good health and CMV-seronegative. CDR3s include the opening cysteine and the closing phenylalanine or tryptophan. Each record gives: J gene, D gene, clone size, V gene, CDR3 protein, CDR3 DNA. The D gene is left open where the match is weak. The listing skips clone size in some rows; elsewhere it reads once, few, many or a size class.

j_gene: TRBJ1-2; d_gene: NA; abundance: NA; v_gene: TRBV16; CDR3aa: CASSQSRDYGYTF; CDR3nt: TGTGCCAGCAGCCAATCACGGGACTATGGCTACACCTTC
j_gene: TRBJ2-1; d_gene: NA; abundance: few; v_gene: TRBV5-5; CDR3aa: CASSLLPFHEQFF; CDR3nt: TGTGCCAGCAGCTTGCTTCCGTTTCATGAGCAGTTCTTC
j_gene: TRBJ2-5; d_gene: NA; abundance: NA; v_gene: TRBV5-1; CDR3aa: CASSLDPGQETQYF; CDR3nt: TGCGCCAGCAGCTTGGACCCGGGCCAAGAGACCCAGTACTTC
j_gene: TRBJ2-7; d_gene: TRBD1; abundance: NA; v_gene: TRBV27; CDR3aa: CASSFRFNFGTGTYEQYF; CDR3nt: TGTGCCAGCAGTTTCCGTTTTAATTTCGGGACAGGGACCTACGAGCAGTACTTC
j_gene: TRBJ2-5; d_gene: NA; abundance: once; v_gene: TRBV4-1; CDR3aa: CASSQDPTVQETQYF; CDR3nt: TGCGCCAGCAGCCAAGATCCAACAGTTCAAGAGACCCAGTACTTC
j_gene: TRBJ1-6; d_gene: NA; abundance: NA; v_gene: TRBV9; CDR3aa: CASSVGGQSYNSPLHF; CDR3nt: TGTGCCAGCAGCGTAGGCGGGCAGAGTTATAATTCACCCCTCCACTTT
j_gene: TRBJ2-4; d_gene: TRBD1; abundance: NA; v_gene: TRBV2; CDR3aa: CASSETGAAKNIQYF; CDR3nt: TGTGCCAGCAGTGAGACAGGGGCGGCCAAAAACATTCAGTACTTC
j_gene: TRBJ2-1; d_gene: NA; abundance: NA; v_gene: TRBV7-2; CDR3aa: CASSTRGDSYNEQFF; CDR3nt: TGTGCCAGCAGTACCAGGGGGGACTCCTACAATGAGCAGTTCTTC
j_gene: TRBJ2-3; d_gene: NA; abundance: few; v_gene: TRBV7-2; CDR3aa: CASSVREQGDTQYF; CDR3nt: TGTGCCAGCAGCGTGCGGGAACAGGGGGATACGCAGTATTTT
j_gene: TRBJ2-3; d_gene: NA; abundance: NA; v_gene: TRBV5-1; CDR3aa: CASSLRVDTDTQYF; CDR3nt: TGCGCCAGCAGCTTGCGGGTGGACACAGATACGCAGTATTTT
j_gene: TRBJ2-3; d_gene: TRBD2; abundance: NA; v_gene: TRBV6-6; CDR3aa: CASSGRGEGTDTQYF; CDR3nt: TGTGCCAGCAGTGGCCGGGGGGAGGGAACAGATACGCAGTATTTT
j_gene: TRBJ2-7; d_gene: NA; abundance: once; v_gene: TRBV20-1; CDR3aa: CSARAPLKAQF; CDR3nt: TGCAGTGCTAGAGCTCCCCTCAAAGCGCAGTTC
j_gene: TRBJ2-1; d_gene: TRBD2; abundance: NA; v_gene: TRBV7-9; CDR3aa: CASSLTTGLAGGPSNEQFF; CDR3nt: TGTGCCAGCAGCTTAACCACCGGACTAGCGGGAGGGCCCTCGAATGAGCAGTTCTTC